In its sample, the clone carrying this TCR beta chain was seen a few times. The antigen remains undetermined. Of the isolated RNA, all was reverse transcribed, and so the sequenced material was expressed TCRB transcripts. Assay used: immunoSEQ multiplex PCR; TCRdb lists only in-frame clones, some missing. The table records about 660,000 clones, roughly an eighth of them present only once. CDR3 length: 15 amino acids. The germline V gene has CDR1 LNHDA and CDR2 SQIVND (reference sequence). V was pared by 5 bases and J by 3 bases, with 4 bases of the junction left unmatched. The source of the sample is a study of beta chain features in type 1 diabetes. Study conclusions and caveats: Moderately but significantly shorter TCRB CDR3s were found in Type 1 diabetes patients in all four CD4+ subsets. Within the patient group, naive, central memory and Treg TCRB repertoires appeared more similar to each other than within healthy donors.

The gene calls are TRBV19 and TRBJ1-2; 12 bases line up with TRBD1. This sequence was found in a man aged 18 to 29 with type 1 diabetes. The sample was naive CD4+ T cells from blood. DNA of the CDR3: TGTGCCAGTAGTCGGGACAGGGGGCGATACTATGGCTACACCTTC. This codes for CASSRDRGRYYGYTF. The full variable domain, in which reference TRBV19 and TRBJ1-2 provide the parts outside the CDR3, is DGGITQSPKYLFRKEGQNVTLSCEQNLNHDAMYWYRQDPGQGLRLIYYSQIVNDFQKGDIAEGYSVSREKKESFPLTVTSAQKNPTAFYLCASSRDRGRYYGYTFGSGTRLTVV.